Following are 32 T cell receptor beta chains from one sample sequenced in a study of cytomegalovirus exposure and HLA in healthy donors. It was with 60 Vbeta and 13 Jbeta primers that the PCR ran. Profiled with immunoSEQ multiplex PCR; TCRdb holds only in-frame clones, not every one. The sample lists about 130,000 clones; about 85% were seen once. The sequenced sample consisted of PBMCs. The receptors here all came from a boy between 5 and 17 years old in good health and CMV-seronegative.

V usage is TRBV29-1 and J usage is TRBJ2-3; 12 positions agree with TRBD2. The CDR3 runs 14 residues. Trimming removed 5 bases from V and 5 bases from J; junction bases left unmatched: 5. Germline V gives CDR1 SQVTM, CDR2 ANQGSEA. The CDR3 spells CSVTSGGTLDTQYF. In nucleotides, the CDR3 is TGCAGCGTTACTAGCGGGGGGACCTTAGATACGCAGTATTTT.

Regarding this clone: In the same sample, other DNA sequences code for this CDR3. The chain uses TRBV9 and TRBJ1-1; 7 bases map to TRBD1. There are 14 residues in the CDR3. Looked up from germline, CDR1 is SGDLS and CDR2 is YYNGEE. Losses at the gene ends were 0 bases for V and 5 bases for J; bases not matched to a gene: 4. The CDR3 nucleotides are TGTGCCAGCAGCGTAGAGGGGGCCAGTACTGAAGCTTTCTTT. It is translated as CASSVEGASTEAFF.

The chain joins TRBV7-9 to TRBJ1-1, with D possibly being TRBD1 (5 bases). CDR3 length equals 14 residues. The germline V and J ends were trimmed by 7 bases and 2 bases, with 14 bases remaining between them. Looked up from germline, CDR1 is SEHNR and CDR2 is FQNEAQ (reference sequence). CDR3 sequence: CASTLTAFNTEAFF. The CDR3 DNA reads TGTGCCAGCACCTTGACAGCGTTTAACACTGAAGCTTTCTTT.

This clone was found once. The rearrangement uses TRBV7-9 and TRBJ2-4; 9 bases are shared with TRBD2. V gave up 0 bases and J gave up 8 bases; unmatched junction bases: 5. The CDR3 consists of 15 residues. From germline, CDR1 is SEHNR and CDR2 FQNEAQ (reference sequence). The DNA of the CDR3 is TGTGCCAGCAGCTTAGCGCTGGGCGGGAGGGACATTCAGTACTTC. Protein sequence: CASSLALGGRDIQYF.

V gene TRBV6-1 combines with J gene TRBJ1-2, with no clear D. V was pared by 7 bases and J by 8 bases, with 17 bases between. CDR1 and CDR2 (germline): MNHNS, SASEGT. The CDR3 length is 13 residues. The CDR3 DNA sequence: TGTGCCAGCAAGGTGGGGAGTCGCGAGGGCTACACCTTC. It is translated as CASKVGSREGYTF.

V gene TRBV9 combines with J gene TRBJ1-1; D gene ambiguous. The V end lost 6 bases, the J end lost 0 bases, and 9 bases lay between the germline ends. CDR1 is SGDLS, CDR2 YYNGEE, per germline. The CDR3 is 13 amino acids. The CDR3 coding sequence is TGTGCCAGCACCAGGTTACTGAACACTGAAGCTTTCTTT. It is translated as CASTRLLNTEAFF.

This sequence joins TRBV14 and TRBJ1-1; D is perhaps TRBD1 (6 bases). V lost 1 base to trimming and J lost 5 bases, with 20 bases between them. This CDR3 is built from 17 residues. Germline CDR1 reads SGHDN; CDR2 reads FVKESK. The CDR3 loop reads CASSQGTGLRIGTEAFF. CDR3 nucleotide sequence: TGTGCCAGCAGCCAAGGTACAGGGCTGCGGATTGGAACTGAAGCTTTCTTT. Drawing the rest from reference TRBV14 and TRBJ1-1, the complete variable domain is EAGVTQFPSHSVIEKGQTVTLRCDPISGHDNLYWYRRVMGKEIKFLLHFVKESKQDESGMPNNRFLAERTGGTYSTLKVQPAELEDSGVYFCASSQGTGLRIGTEAFFGQGTRLTVV.

The chain uses TRBV7-2 and TRBJ2-7, with 7 bases matching TRBD1. This CDR3 comprises 13 residues. With 10 bases clipped from V and 0 bases from J, the junction kept 6 bases outside the gene matches. Looked up from germline, CDR1 is SGHTA and CDR2 is FQGNSA. CDR3 coding DNA: TGTGCCACAGGAGACAGGGTCTCCTACGAGCAGTACTTC. Protein product: CATGDRVSYEQYF.

The rearrangement uses TRBV4-1 and TRBJ2-7; 9 bases are a match to TRBD1. The CDR3 is 14 residues long. In germline, CDR1 is MGHRA, CDR2 YSYEKL. V dropped 7 bases and J dropped 1; count of bases not matched to a gene: 5. CDR3 sequence (DNA): TGCGCCAGCAAGTCGGACAGGGGTTCCTACGAGCAGTACTTC. Amino acid sequence: CASKSDRGSYEQYF.

The chain is built from TRBV4-1 and TRBJ2-5; 7 nucleotides match TRBD1. The J call could be wrong; TRBJ2-7 is a better fit for the DNA end. Per germline, CDR1 MGHRA and CDR2 YSYEKL. The CDR3 sequence is 14 residues long. The DNA of the CDR3 is TGCGCCAGCAGCCAAGACCGGGACAGCTACGAGCAGTACTTC. This translates into CASSQDRDSYEQYF.

J is TRBJ2-3 and V is TRBV5-4; 12 bases map to TRBD2. The CDR3 sequence is 16 residues long. V lost 3 bases and J lost 3; bases outside the gene matches: 5. CDR1 and CDR2 from the germline V gene are SGHNT and YYREEE (reference sequence). The CDR3 region is CASSSLAGGGTDTQYF. The CDR3 DNA reads TGTGCCAGCAGCTCACTAGCGGGGGGAGGGACAGATACGCAGTATTTT.

V usage is TRBV28 and J usage is TRBJ2-5, with TRBD1 matching 7 bases. The length of the CDR3 is 16 residues. Germline loops: CDR1 MDHEN, CDR2 SYDVKM. V was clipped by 2 bases and J by 0 bases; unmatched bases: 6. The DNA of the CDR3 is TGTGCCAGCAGTTTAAGAGTAGGGGGCTACCAAGAGACCCAGTACTTC. This translates into CASSLRVGGYQETQYF.

The chain combines TRBV25-1 with TRBJ2-3, with TRBD2 matching over 8 bases. The J segment lost 2 bases and the V segment lost 8 bases, leaving 12 bases of the junction unmatched. Germline V gene lookup returns CDR1 MGHDK and CDR2 SYGVNS. The CDR3 extends over 16 amino acids. The CDR3 sequence: CASSSGLASSTDTQYF. In DNA form, the CDR3 reads TGTGCCAGCTCTTCAGGACTAGCTAGTTCCACAGATACGCAGTATTTT.

J is TRBJ2-7 and V is TRBV27, with D perhaps matching TRBD1 (6 bases). Between the trimmed V and J ends, which lost 2 bases and 3 bases, there was a span of 11 bases. The CDR3 has 14 residues. Germline V gene sequence: CDR1 MNHEY, CDR2 SMNVEV (reference sequence). The CDR3 region is CASSLQGNLYEQYF. CDR3 bases: TGTGCCAGCAGTTTACAGGGGAATCTCTACGAGCAGTACTTC.

The sample holds a few counts of this clone. CDR3 sequence (DNA): TGCGCCAGCAGCCAAGACCCAAGCCATGAAAAACTGTTTTTT. Translation: CASSQDPSHEKLFF. The V call is TRBV4-1, the J call TRBJ1-4; D not resolved. V was pared by 0 bases and J by 6 bases, with 8 bases between. CDR3 length: 14 residues. CDR1 MGHRA and CDR2 YSYEKL come from the germline V gene.

The chain links TRBV9 to TRBJ2-7; 7 bases map to TRBD1. V trimming: 1 base; J trimming: 0 bases; junction bases outside the gene matches: 1. CDR1 is SGDLS, CDR2 YYNGEE, per germline. CDR3 length equals 14 residues. The CDR3 loop reads CASSVRDSSYEQYF. For the CDR3, the DNA is TGTGCCAGCAGCGTACGGGACAGCTCCTACGAGCAGTACTTC.

This chain joins TRBV21-1 and TRBJ2-7; the D call TRBD2 from the table was never checked on the DNA. TRBV21-1 is tagged as a pseudogene. This CDR3 has 19 amino acids. Written as DNA, the CDR3 is TGTGCCAGCAGCGCGCGACTAGCGGGCTCCCTTCCGAGCTCCTACGAGCAGTACTTC. Its protein product is CASSARLAGSLPSSYEQYF.

Comments on this clone: The identical CDR3 is also encoded by other nucleotide sequences in the sample. The chain employs TRBV9 and TRBJ2-7; TRBD2 matches at 8 bases. From germline, CDR1 is SGDLS and CDR2 YYNGEE. This CDR3 comprises 14 residues. Unmatched junction bases numbered 2, after V lost 3 bases and J lost 0 bases. The CDR3 coding sequence is TGTGCCAGCAGCGATGGGACTAGCTCCTACGAGCAGTACTTC. This gives the protein CASSDGTSSYEQYF.

V is TRBV29-1 and J is TRBJ1-2, with 9 bases fitting TRBD1. The CDR3 is made up of 13 amino acids. CDR1 is SQVTM and CDR2 is ANQGSEA in the germline V gene. V lost 6 bases to trimming and J lost 7 bases; unmatched junction nucleotides: 9. DNA of the CDR3: TGCAGCGTCGCAATAGACAGGGGGGGTGGCTACACCTTC. It encodes CSVAIDRGGGYTF.

The V call is TRBV14, the J call TRBJ1-4; D is unclear. V lost 3 bases and J 2 bases, leaving 4 bases between the germline ends. Germline loops: CDR1 SGHDN, CDR2 FVKESK. This CDR3 has 13 amino acids. This CDR3 is CASSQGTNEKLFF. The DNA of the CDR3 is TGTGCCAGCAGCCAGGGCACTAATGAAAAACTGTTTTTT.

As DNA, the CDR3 is TGTGCCAGCAGTTACCGCCGACAGGGTGGTCAGCCCCAGCATTTT. Amino acid sequence: CASSYRRQGGQPQHF. The J gene is TRBJ1-5, the V gene TRBV6-5; TRBD1 agrees at 7 bases. CDR3 length: 15 residues. The J segment lost 6 bases and the V segment lost 2 bases, leaving 7 bases of the junction unmatched. Germline CDR1 is MNHEY and CDR2 is SVGAGI.

V gene TRBV2 combines with J gene TRBJ1-5; weak D call: TRBD1 (6 bases). Germline CDR1 reads SNHLY; CDR2 reads FYNNEI. The CDR3 is 14 amino acids. V dropped 7 bases and J dropped 3 bases, with 13 bases sitting between them. The CDR3 spells CASTKGGSNQPQHF. In nucleotides, the CDR3 is TGTGCCAGCACCAAAGGGGGTTCCAATCAGCCCCAGCATTTT.

The V call is TRBV6-5, the J call TRBJ2-1, with 10 bases lining up with TRBD2. Unmatched junction bases numbered 7, after V lost 6 bases and J lost 8 bases. This CDR3 has 14 residues. Germline CDR1 is MNHEY and CDR2 is SVGAGI. The chain's CDR3 is CASRGLAEGHEQFF. CDR3 nucleotide sequence: TGTGCCAGCAGAGGACTAGCGGAGGGGCATGAGCAGTTCTTC.

The J gene is TRBJ2-7, the V gene TRBV4-1; D perhaps matches TRBD2 (6 bases). This CDR3 is 16 amino acids long. Germline V lookup: CDR1 MGHRA, CDR2 YSYEKL. Trimming left V 1 base short and J 3 bases short, with 16 bases between. The CDR3 DNA is TGCGCCAGCAGCCAAGTCGCCCAGCGGGCCGTCTACGAGCAGTACTTC. Its protein is CASSQVAQRAVYEQYF.

This clone appeared once. The chain uses TRBV6-4 and TRBJ2-7; D may be TRBD2 (6 bases). Per the germline V gene, CDR1 is MRHNA and CDR2 is SNTAGT. The CDR3 has 13 residues. V lost 9 bases, J lost 1 base, and 13 bases lay in between. The CDR3 nucleotides read TGTGCCAGGAGCGGGCTAAGATCCTACGAGCAGTACTTC. As protein: CARSGLRSYEQYF.

The chain combines TRBV5-1 with TRBJ2-7, with 8 nucleotides matching TRBD2. V was pared by 2 bases and J by 6 bases, with 4 bases of the junction left unmatched. CDR1 is SGHRS and CDR2 is YFSETQ in the germline V gene. The CDR3 contains 13 residues. The CDR3 DNA sequence: TGCGCCAGCAGCTTTGGTGCGGGAGGCGAGCAGTACTTC. Residues: CASSFGAGGEQYF.

A word on this clone: Relative to the germline gene, one junction end is altered; a read error may explain this. This rearrangement joins TRBV7-9 to TRBJ1-1, with a tentative D call TRBD1 (5 bases). This CDR3 contains 13 residues. Germline lookup yields CDR1 SEHNR and CDR2 FQNEAQ (reference sequence). CDR3 in DNA: TGTTCCAGCAGCCTTCGTGGGGGGACTGAAGCTTTCTTT. Amino acids: CSSSLRGGTEAFF.

The chain employs TRBV5-4 and TRBJ1-5; D is ambiguous. V lost 0 bases, J lost 6 bases, and 4 bases lay in between. CDR1 SGHNT and CDR2 YYREEE come from the germline V gene (reference sequence). The CDR3 runs to 12 residues. CDR3 in DNA: TGTGCCAGCAGCTTGGCGGGTCAGCCCCAGCATTTT. It is translated as CASSLAGQPQHF.

The chain links TRBV7-8 to TRBJ2-3; D unresolved. The V end was cut by 2 bases, the J end by 3 bases, with 18 bases between. The CDR3 has 17 amino acids. Germline values: CDR1 SGHVS, CDR2 FQNEAQ. The CDR3 here is CASSLNVVADMTDTQYF. The CDR3, as DNA: TGTGCCAGCAGCTTAAATGTGGTCGCGGATATGACAGATACGCAGTATTTT.

CDR3 residues: CASSLPPLFSGELFF. In DNA form, the CDR3 reads TGTGCCAGCAGCTTACCCCCCTTGTTTTCCGGGGAGCTGTTTTTT. The chain has TRBV11-2 and TRBJ2-2, with D hard to call. Per germline, CDR1 SGHAT and CDR2 FQNNGV. This CDR3 contains 15 residues. Trimming cost V 2 bases and J 6 bases, with 13 bases left between them.

V and J are TRBV6-5 and TRBJ2-4; tentative D call: TRBD2 (5 bases). Trimming removed 8 bases at V and 0 bases at J, with 11 bases between. The germline V gene encodes CDR1 MNHEY and CDR2 SVGAGI. The CDR3 totals 14 residues. CDR3 in amino acids: CASGPGLAKNIQYF. In DNA, the CDR3 is TGTGCCAGCGGACCAGGACTAGCCAAAAACATTCAGTACTTC.

V and J are TRBV5-1 and TRBJ2-5; 8 positions match TRBD1. J gave up 2 bases and V 3 bases, and 6 bases lay outside the gene matches. Germline CDR1 and CDR2: SGHRS and YFSETQ. CDR3 size: 15 residues. CDR3 DNA: TGCGCCAGCAGCTGGAACGACAGGGGACAAGAGACCCAGTACTTC. This translates into CASSWNDRGQETQYF.